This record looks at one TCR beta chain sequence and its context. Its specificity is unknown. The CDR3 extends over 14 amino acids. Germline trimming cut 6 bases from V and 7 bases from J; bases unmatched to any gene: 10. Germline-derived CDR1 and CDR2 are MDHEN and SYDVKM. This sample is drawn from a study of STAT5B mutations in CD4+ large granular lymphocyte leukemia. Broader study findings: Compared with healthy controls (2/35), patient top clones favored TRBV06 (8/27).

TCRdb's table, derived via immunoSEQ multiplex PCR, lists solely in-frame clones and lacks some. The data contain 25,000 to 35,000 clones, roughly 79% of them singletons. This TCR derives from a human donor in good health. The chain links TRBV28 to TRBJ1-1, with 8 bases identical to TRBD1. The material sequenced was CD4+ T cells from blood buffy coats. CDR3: CASRMQGAYGEAFF. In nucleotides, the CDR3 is TGTGCCAGCAGGATGCAGGGGGCGTATGGTGAAGCTTTCTTT.